Sequencing of this T cell receptor beta chain was carried out in a study of cytomegalovirus exposure and HLA in healthy donors. Both 60 Vbeta primers and 13 Jbeta primers went into the PCR. Produced via immunoSEQ multiplex PCR; TCRdb's table is partial and in-frame only. The sample yields 150,000 to 200,000 clones, 80% seen once. Germline assignment: CDR1 SGHTA and CDR2 FQGNSA. With V trimmed by 3 bases and J by 4 bases, 13 bases remained unmatched. This CDR3 region has 18 residues. Findings of the study overall: Later analysis found that TCR beta chains associated with HLA were more clonally expanded than other, equally common chains. Most sequenced TCRs were rare (though some public TCRs occurred in many donors).

Turning to this clone: The antigen is unknown.

The material sequenced was PBMCs. The chain couples TRBV7-2 to TRBJ2-2, with 8 bases identical to TRBD2. The TCR was taken from a human donor in good health. The CDR3 DNA is TGTGCCAGCAGCTTGGTCCTGACGGCGGGGGGTGGCACCGGGGAGCTGTTTTTT. This gives the protein CASSLVLTAGGGTGELFF.